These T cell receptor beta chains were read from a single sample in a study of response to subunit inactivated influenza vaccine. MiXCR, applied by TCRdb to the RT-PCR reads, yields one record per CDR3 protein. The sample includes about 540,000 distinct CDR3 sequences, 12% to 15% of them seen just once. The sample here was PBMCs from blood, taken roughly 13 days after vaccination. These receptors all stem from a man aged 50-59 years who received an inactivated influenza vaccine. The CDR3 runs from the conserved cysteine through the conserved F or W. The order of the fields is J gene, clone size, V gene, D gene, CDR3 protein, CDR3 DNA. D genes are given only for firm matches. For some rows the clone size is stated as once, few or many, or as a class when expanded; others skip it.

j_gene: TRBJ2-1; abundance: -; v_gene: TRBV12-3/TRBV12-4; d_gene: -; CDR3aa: CASSHGRSSYNEQFF; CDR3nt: TGTGCCAGCAGTCACGGGCGAAGCTCCTACAATGAGCAGTTCTTC
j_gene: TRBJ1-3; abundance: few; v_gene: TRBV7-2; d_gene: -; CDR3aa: CASSSGAGNTIYF; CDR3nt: TGTGCCAGCAGCTCAGGGGCGGGAAACACCATATATTTT
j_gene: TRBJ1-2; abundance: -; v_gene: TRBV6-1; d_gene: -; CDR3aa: CATDRDYGYTF; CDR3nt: TGTGCCACCGACAGAGACTATGGCTACACCTTC
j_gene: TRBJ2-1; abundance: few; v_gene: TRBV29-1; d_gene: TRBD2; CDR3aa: CSSYSGKNEQFF; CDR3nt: TGCAGCTCCTATAGCGGGAAAAATGAGCAGTTCTTC
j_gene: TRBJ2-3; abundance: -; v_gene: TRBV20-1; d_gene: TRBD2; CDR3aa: CSAREEVAGRAYTQYF; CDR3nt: TGCAGTGCTAGGGAAGAAGTAGCGGGACGAGCCTATACGCAGTATTTT
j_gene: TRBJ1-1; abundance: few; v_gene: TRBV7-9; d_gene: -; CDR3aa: CASSSDSTEAFF; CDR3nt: TGTGCCAGCAGCTCCGACAGCACTGAAGCTTTCTTT
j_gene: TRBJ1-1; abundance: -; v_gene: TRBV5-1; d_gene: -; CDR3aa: CASSLSAGPEAFF; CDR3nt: TGCGCCAGCAGCTTATCGGCAGGCCCTGAAGCTTTCTTT
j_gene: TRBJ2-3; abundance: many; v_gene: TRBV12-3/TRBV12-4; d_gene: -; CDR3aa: CASIFAAGADTQYF; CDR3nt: TGTGCCAGCATTTTTGCAGCGGGCGCAGATACGCAGTATTTT
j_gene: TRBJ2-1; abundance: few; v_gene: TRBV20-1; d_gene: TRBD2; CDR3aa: CSARGLVNEQFF; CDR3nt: TGCAGTGCCAGAGGACTAGTCAATGAGCAGTTCTTC
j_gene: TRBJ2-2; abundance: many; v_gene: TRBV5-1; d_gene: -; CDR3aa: CASSLTGRETGELFF; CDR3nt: TGCGCCAGCAGCTTGACAGGGCGAGAAACCGGGGAGCTGTTTTTT
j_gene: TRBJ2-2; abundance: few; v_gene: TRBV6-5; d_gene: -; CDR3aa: CASSSGGGEARELFF; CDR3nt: TGTGCCAGCAGTTCAGGAGGCGGGGAAGCCCGGGAGCTGTTTTTT
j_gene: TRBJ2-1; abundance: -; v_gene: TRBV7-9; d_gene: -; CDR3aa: CASSLEVDNEQFF; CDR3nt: TGTGCCAGCAGCTTAGAGGTAGACAATGAGCAGTTCTTC
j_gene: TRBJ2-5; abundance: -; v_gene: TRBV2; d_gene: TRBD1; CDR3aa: CASSEQDRGGETQYF; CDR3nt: TGTGCCAGCAGTGAACAGGACAGGGGAGGGGAGACCCAGTACTTC
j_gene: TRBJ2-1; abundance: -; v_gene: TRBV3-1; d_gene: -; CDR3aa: CASSQVGTEQFF; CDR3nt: TGTGCCAGCAGCCAAGTAGGGACCGAGCAGTTCTTC
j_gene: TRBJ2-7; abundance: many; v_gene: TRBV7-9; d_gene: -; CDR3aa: CASSLGGGYEQYF; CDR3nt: TGTGCCAGCAGCCTTGGAGGGGGTTACGAGCAGTACTTC
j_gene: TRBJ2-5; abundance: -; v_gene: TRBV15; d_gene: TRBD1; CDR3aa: CATSTLRDSRPQETQYF; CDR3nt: TGTGCCACCAGCACCCTAAGGGACAGCAGACCCCAAGAGACCCAGTACTTC